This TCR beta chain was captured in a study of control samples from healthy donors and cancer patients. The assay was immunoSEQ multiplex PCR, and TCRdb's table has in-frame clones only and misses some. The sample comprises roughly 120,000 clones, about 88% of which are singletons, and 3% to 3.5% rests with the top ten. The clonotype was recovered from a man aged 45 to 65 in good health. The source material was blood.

For the CDR3, the DNA is TGTGCCATCAGTGTTCCCCAGGGATCCTACAATGAGCAGTTCTTC. The encoded protein is CAISVPQGSYNEQFF. V and J are TRBV10-3 and TRBJ2-1; TRBD1 is a possible D gene (5 bases). CDR1 is ENHRY and CDR2 is SYGVKD in the germline V gene. Trimming took off 4 bases at V and 1 base at J, with 11 bases between the two ends. This CDR3 comprises 15 residues.